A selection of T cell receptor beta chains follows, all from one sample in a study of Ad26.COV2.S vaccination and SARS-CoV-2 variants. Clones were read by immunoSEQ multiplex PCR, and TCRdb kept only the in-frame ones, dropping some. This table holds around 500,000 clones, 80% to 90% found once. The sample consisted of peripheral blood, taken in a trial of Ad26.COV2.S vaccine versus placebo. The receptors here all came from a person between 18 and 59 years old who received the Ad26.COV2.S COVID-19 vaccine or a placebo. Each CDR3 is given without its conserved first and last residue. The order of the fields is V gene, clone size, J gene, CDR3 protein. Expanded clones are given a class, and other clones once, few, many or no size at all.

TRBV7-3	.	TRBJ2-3	ASSLTLGMDTQY
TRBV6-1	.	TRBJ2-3	ASSEDGGATDTQY
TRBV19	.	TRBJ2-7	ASSILAGDPYEQY
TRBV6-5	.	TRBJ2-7	ASSSAGSGSYEQY
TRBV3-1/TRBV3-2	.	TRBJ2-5	ASSQDPTGLLVETQY
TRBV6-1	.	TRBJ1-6	ASSERGGDSPLH
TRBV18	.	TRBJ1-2	ASSRQGAQGYT
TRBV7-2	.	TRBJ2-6	ASSSIRDRSSGANVLT
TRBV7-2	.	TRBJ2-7	ASSLNMVFYEQY
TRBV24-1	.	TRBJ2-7	AAHAGQNSYEQY
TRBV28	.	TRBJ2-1	ASSSRSERSTPYNEQF
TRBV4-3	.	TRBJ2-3	ASSQDVGTDTQY
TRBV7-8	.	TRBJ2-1	ASSQSLGGAKDEQF
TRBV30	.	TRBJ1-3	AWSAARLGQGRNTIY
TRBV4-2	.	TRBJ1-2	ASSQVVVPAYSYGYT
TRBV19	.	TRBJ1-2	ASSWGQGAYGYT
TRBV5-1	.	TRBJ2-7	ASSPVGPPRDEQY
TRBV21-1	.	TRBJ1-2	ASSKAVGQLGRSYT
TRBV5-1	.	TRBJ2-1	ASSSTGSWNEQF
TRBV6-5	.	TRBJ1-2	ASSGQRGYGYT
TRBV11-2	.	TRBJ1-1	ASSPRWGTGEMNTEAF
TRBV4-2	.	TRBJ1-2	ASARLQGGGYT
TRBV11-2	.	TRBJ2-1	ASSLVRVTGTSVSNEQF
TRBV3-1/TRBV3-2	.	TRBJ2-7	ASSQELAGGYEQY
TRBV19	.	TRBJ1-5	ASTLSGSSYQPQH
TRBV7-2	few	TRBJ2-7	ASSLAWEQY
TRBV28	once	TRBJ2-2	ASSLVGELF
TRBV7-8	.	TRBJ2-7	ASSPHGSASYEQY
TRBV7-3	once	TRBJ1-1	ASSPQGGRGAF
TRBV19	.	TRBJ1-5	ASSKLGRAGNQPQH
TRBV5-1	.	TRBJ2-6	ASRGGTGVSSGANVLT
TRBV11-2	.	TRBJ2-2	ASSLNTGELF
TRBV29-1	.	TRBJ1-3	SVEENRDRSSGNTIY
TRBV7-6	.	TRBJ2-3	ASSPRGLGTDTQY
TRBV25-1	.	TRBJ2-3	ASIAGGTDTQY
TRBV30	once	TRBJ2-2	AWRHRDPGELF
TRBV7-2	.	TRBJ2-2	ASSLRARVGGELF
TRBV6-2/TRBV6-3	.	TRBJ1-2	ASSYAGRRSGYT
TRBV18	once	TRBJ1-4	ASSGTPTNEKLF
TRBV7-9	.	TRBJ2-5	ASSSETQY
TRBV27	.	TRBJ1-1	ASTQGAVAF
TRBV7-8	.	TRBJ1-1	ASSLGWGSDTEAF
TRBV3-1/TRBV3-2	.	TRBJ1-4	ASSQYNSMPNEKLF
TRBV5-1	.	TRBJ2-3	ASSLGAEDTQY
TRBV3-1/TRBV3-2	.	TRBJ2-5	ASSQAFSFETQY
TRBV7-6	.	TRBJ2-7	ASSNIPRGYEQY
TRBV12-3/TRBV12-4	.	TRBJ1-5	ASSLKGDLSQH
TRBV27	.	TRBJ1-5	ASSSGNQPQH
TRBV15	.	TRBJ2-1	ATSGTGEGQEQF
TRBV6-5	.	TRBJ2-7	ASSYTLQGSREY
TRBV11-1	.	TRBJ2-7	ASSLVGGYEQY
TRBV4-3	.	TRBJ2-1	ASSQNPGLNEQF
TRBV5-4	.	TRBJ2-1	ASSLASAPNEQF
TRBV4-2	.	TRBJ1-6	ASSQGHGTGGMNSPLH
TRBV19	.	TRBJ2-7	ASSIEGGYEQY
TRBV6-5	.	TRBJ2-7	ASRSAGAGAYEQY